These T cell receptor beta chains were read from a single sample in a study of blood T cell repertoires in COVID-19. The protocol was immunoSEQ multiplex PCR, while the TCRdb copy is restricted to in-frame clones and leaves out a portion. The repertoire has around 170,000 clones, roughly four fifths of them found once; the top ten carry about an eighth. Sequencing was done on a sample of peripheral blood. Every receptor here comes from a man aged 65-85 years who had recovered from COVID-19. The CDR3 runs from the conserved cysteine through the conserved F or W. A D gene is named only where the DNA matches it firmly. For some rows the clone size is stated as once, few or many, or as a class when expanded; others skip it.

size: NA
D: NA
V: TRBV7-9
J: TRBJ2-7
CDR3: CASSPKGPYEQYF
DNA: TGTGCCAGCAGCCCCAAGGGGCCCTACGAGCAGTACTTC

size: NA
D: NA
V: TRBV9
J: TRBJ1-3
CDR3: CASSPRAGNTIYF
DNA: TGTGCCAGCAGCCCCCGGGCTGGAAACACCATATATTTT

size: NA
D: NA
V: TRBV7-9
J: TRBJ2-3
CDR3: CASADGGRDTQYF
DNA: TGTGCCAGCGCCGATGGGGGCAGGGATACGCAGTATTTT

size: NA
D: NA
V: TRBV11-2
J: TRBJ1-2
CDR3: CASSLALQAHGYTF
DNA: TGTGCCAGCAGCTTAGCCCTCCAAGCACATGGCTACACCTTC

size: once
D: NA
V: TRBV5-4
J: TRBJ2-6
CDR3: CASSQDNSGANVLTF
DNA: TGTGCCAGCTCGCAGGACAACTCTGGGGCCAACGTCCTGACTTTC

size: NA
D: TRBD1
V: TRBV5-6
J: TRBJ2-7
CDR3: CASSLLVGTGGFYEQYF
DNA: TGTGCCAGCAGCTTGTTAGTAGGGACAGGGGGTTTCTACGAGCAGTACTTC

size: NA
D: NA
V: TRBV7-3
J: TRBJ1-5
CDR3: CASSFKGDQPQHF
DNA: TGTGCCAGCAGCTTTAAAGGGGATCAGCCCCAGCATTTT

size: NA
D: NA
V: TRBV10-3
J: TRBJ2-5
CDR3: CAIKPGDGETQYF
DNA: TGTGCCATAAAGCCAGGGGACGGAGAGACCCAGTACTTC

size: few
D: TRBD2
V: TRBV5-1
J: TRBJ2-1
CDR3: CASSLVGGSFNEQFF
DNA: TGCGCCAGCAGCTTGGTGGGCGGGAGTTTCAATGAGCAGTTCTTC

size: NA
D: TRBD1
V: TRBV7-9
J: TRBJ1-1
CDR3: CASSYGTGNTEAFF
DNA: TGTGCCAGCAGCTACGGGACAGGGAACACTGAAGCTTTCTTT

size: NA
D: NA
V: TRBV1
J: TRBJ2-7
CDR3: CIRAGVGRGEQYF
DNA: TGCATTCGCGCGGGAGTGGGGCGGGGGGAGCAGTACTTC

size: NA
D: NA
V: TRBV18
J: TRBJ1-1
CDR3: CASSTTQAAMNTEAFF
DNA: TGTGCCAGCTCAACAACACAGGCCGCAATGAACACTGAAGCTTTCTTT

size: NA
D: NA
V: TRBV7-2
J: TRBJ2-3
CDR3: CASTRGGSGTDTQYF
DNA: TGTGCCAGCACGAGGGGGGGCTCGGGCACAGATACGCAGTATTTT

size: NA
D: TRBD2
V: TRBV28
J: TRBJ2-7
CDR3: CASSTGGAQNYEQYF
DNA: TGTGCCAGCAGTACCGGGGGGGCGCAGAACTACGAGCAGTACTTC

size: NA
D: NA
V: TRBV5-8
J: TRBJ1-4
CDR3: CASSRSGSTNEKLFF
DNA: TGTGCCAGCAGCCGATCGGGGTCAACTAATGAAAAACTGTTTTTT

size: NA
D: TRBD1
V: TRBV5-1
J: TRBJ1-1
CDR3: CASSQDRAGTEAFF
DNA: TGCGCCAGCAGCCAGGACAGGGCTGGCACTGAAGCTTTCTTT

size: few
D: NA
V: TRBV19
J: TRBJ1-5
CDR3: CASTQGYSNQPQHF
DNA: TGTGCCAGTACCCAGGGGTATAGCAATCAGCCCCAGCATTTT

size: NA
D: TRBD2
V: TRBV6-5
J: TRBJ2-7
CDR3: CASSYAGLAGDEQYF
DNA: TGTGCCAGCAGTTATGCTGGACTAGCGGGAGACGAGCAGTACTTC

size: NA
D: TRBD1
V: TRBV6-2/TRBV6-3
J: TRBJ2-3
CDR3: CASSPPPGQSTDTQYF
DNA: TGTGCCAGCAGCCCTCCCCCGGGACAGTCCACAGATACGCAGTATTTT

size: NA
D: NA
V: TRBV11-2
J: TRBJ2-3
CDR3: CASSVSRITDTQYF
DNA: TGTGCCAGCAGCGTTAGCAGAATCACAGATACGCAGTATTTT

size: NA
D: TRBD2
V: TRBV7-9
J: TRBJ2-7
CDR3: CASSPFLGSGTYEQYF
DNA: TGTGCCAGCAGCCCATTTTTGGGGAGCGGGACCTACGAGCAGTACTTC

size: NA
D: TRBD2
V: TRBV19
J: TRBJ2-3
CDR3: CASATSGRPTDTQYF
DNA: TGTGCCAGTGCGACTAGCGGGAGACCCACAGATACGCAGTATTTT

size: NA
D: NA
V: TRBV7-2
J: TRBJ1-5
CDR3: CASSQGSSGQPQHF
DNA: TGTGCCAGCAGTCAGGGGTCGTCAGGTCAGCCCCAGCATTTT

size: NA
D: TRBD2
V: TRBV6-6
J: TRBJ2-7
CDR3: CASSRSRGLASNYEQYF
DNA: TGTGCCAGCAGTCGATCCCGCGGACTAGCGTCCAACTACGAGCAGTACTTC

size: NA
D: TRBD1
V: TRBV5-4
J: TRBJ2-2
CDR3: CASSVGQGATGELFF
DNA: TGTGCCAGCAGCGTGGGACAGGGGGCAACCGGGGAGCTGTTTTTT

size: NA
D: NA
V: TRBV21-1
J: TRBJ1-5
CDR3: CASSRLRTADYSNQPQHF
DNA: TGTGCCAGCAGCCGTCTCCGGACAGCTGACTATAGCAATCAGCCCCAGCATTTT

size: NA
D: NA
V: TRBV27
J: TRBJ2-7
CDR3: CASSVGTSFEQYF
DNA: TGTGCCAGCAGTGTGGGGACAAGTTTTGAGCAGTACTTC

size: NA
D: NA
V: TRBV28
J: TRBJ2-7
CDR3: CASSSRSGQFSYEQYF
DNA: TGTGCCAGCAGTTCCCGATCTGGGCAATTTTCCTACGAGCAGTACTTC

size: NA
D: TRBD1
V: TRBV28
J: TRBJ2-7
CDR3: CASSRTGIGYEQYF
DNA: TGTGCCAGCAGTCGGACAGGGATCGGGTACGAGCAGTACTTC

size: NA
D: TRBD2
V: TRBV5-1
J: TRBJ2-1
CDR3: CASSSSSGTYNEQFF
DNA: TGCGCCAGCAGCTCGTCTAGCGGGACGTACAATGAGCAGTTCTTC

size: NA
D: TRBD2
V: TRBV7-9
J: TRBJ2-1
CDR3: CASSSYDQASGYNEQFF
DNA: TGTGCCAGCAGCTCTTACGATCAGGCTAGCGGTTACAATGAGCAGTTCTTC

size: NA
D: NA
V: TRBV19
J: TRBJ2-2
CDR3: CASIGQGIGTGELFF
DNA: TGTGCCAGTATCGGGCAGGGGATCGGAACCGGGGAGCTGTTTTTT

size: NA
D: TRBD2
V: TRBV5-4
J: TRBJ2-1
CDR3: CASRLAGGPRGNEQFF
DNA: TGTGCCAGCAGGCTAGCGGGAGGGCCCAGGGGGAATGAGCAGTTCTTC

size: NA
D: NA
V: TRBV7-2
J: TRBJ1-2
CDR3: CASSSQLAPNYGYTF
DNA: TGTGCCAGCAGCTCCCAACTCGCTCCAAACTATGGCTACACCTTC

size: once
D: NA
V: TRBV30
J: TRBJ1-4
CDR3: CAWSRQPNEKLFF
DNA: TGTGCCTGGAGTAGACAGCCTAATGAAAAACTGTTTTTT

size: NA
D: TRBD2
V: TRBV4-2
J: TRBJ2-3
CDR3: CASSQAAGAADTQYF
DNA: TGTGCCAGCAGCCAAGCGGCGGGAGCCGCAGATACGCAGTATTTT

size: NA
D: NA
V: TRBV5-1
J: TRBJ2-1
CDR3: CASSLGGRDRRSQGKYNEQFF
DNA: TGCGCCAGCAGCTTGGGGGGGCGGGACAGACGCTCCCAGGGGAAATACAATGAGCAGTTCTTC

size: once
D: NA
V: TRBV25-1
J: TRBJ2-7
CDR3: CASSESGISYEQYF
DNA: TGTGCCAGCAGTGAATCCGGGATCTCCTACGAGCAGTACTTC

size: NA
D: TRBD2
V: TRBV6-1
J: TRBJ2-7
CDR3: CASSELVAGLYEQYF
DNA: TGTGCCAGCAGTGAATTAGTAGCGGGACTCTACGAGCAGTACTTC

size: NA
D: TRBD2
V: TRBV27
J: TRBJ2-7
CDR3: CASSSVSSGTYEQYF
DNA: TGTGCCAGCAGTTCGGTTTCTAGCGGGACCTACGAGCAGTACTTC

size: NA
D: TRBD2
V: TRBV24-1
J: TRBJ2-7
CDR3: CATSGPAGGSYEQYF
DNA: TGTGCCACCAGTGGCCCAGCGGGAGGGAGCTACGAGCAGTACTTC

size: NA
D: TRBD2
V: TRBV2
J: TRBJ2-2
CDR3: CASTRLAGGTGELFF
DNA: TGTGCCAGCACCCGACTAGCGGGAGGAACCGGGGAGCTGTTTTTT